Listed below are T cell receptor beta chains from one sample, sequenced in a study of shared clonotypes between healthy human individuals. The protocol was immunoSEQ multiplex PCR, while the TCRdb copy is restricted to in-frame clones and leaves out a portion. Here the sample spans about 1 million clones, approximately 76% being singletons. The sample taken for sequencing was memory CD4+ T cells sorted from blood. Source of these receptors: a man aged 18 to 30 in good health. Each CDR3 is given with its conserved first and last residue.

V,J,CDR3
TRBV5-4,TRBJ2-2,CASSPGTSGGNTGELFF
TRBV28,TRBJ2-3,CASKDSTDTQYF
TRBV5-4,TRBJ2-3,CASRVDSGTDTQYF
TRBV5-1,TRBJ2-6,CASSVGKGAGANVLTF
TRBV29-1,TRBJ2-1,CSVAGGLLSSYNEQFF
TRBV6-5,TRBJ2-7,CASSYSFGGAYEQYF
TRBV10-2,TRBJ1-2,CASSRQGGYGYTF
TRBV6-1,TRBJ2-3,CASKGQGADTQYF
TRBV6-7,TRBJ2-1,CASTYQLAGTEKNNEQFF
TRBV6-1,TRBJ2-5,CASSETRPGLANGETQYF
TRBV7-2,TRBJ2-7,CASSPRGGGTYEQYF
TRBV27,TRBJ2-2,CASSLSGGNTGELFF
TRBV5-4,TRBJ2-1,CAVRPRQGGDNEQFF
TRBV7-8,TRBJ1-1,CASSLDDFLGTEAFF
TRBV4-3,TRBJ2-2,CASSPAGTGGTSGELFF
TRBV2,TRBJ2-7,CASSVGQGYEQYF
TRBV27,TRBJ1-5,CASGWTGIQQPQHF
TRBV5-1,TRBJ1-5,CASSLAWNQPQHF
TRBV19,TRBJ1-1,CASSMFQNEAFF
TRBV5-6,TRBJ2-5,CASSLEGEWTAQQETQYF
TRBV21-1,TRBJ1-1,CASSVGNRDQQEAFF
TRBV7-2,TRBJ2-3,CASSYLGQPSTDTQYF
TRBV10-3,TRBJ1-5,CAISESGRGNQPQHF
TRBV27,TRBJ1-2,CASSFSPGNYGYTF
TRBV4-3,TRBJ1-1,CASSLTGNTEAFF
TRBV25-1,TRBJ2-2,CASSEPTLGRTRSGELFF
TRBV5-1,TRBJ1-1,CASSRIQGTEAFF
TRBV5-5,TRBJ2-2,CASSFLAGGELFF
TRBV4-1,TRBJ1-2,CASSQDRVPQPPYGYTF
TRBV11-2,TRBJ2-6,CASSSSRASNVLTF
TRBV2,TRBJ2-3,CASRGQGKDSVGTADTQYF
TRBV9,TRBJ2-7,CASSVDLEGREQYF
TRBV4-1,TRBJ2-3,CASSPGDGNTDTQYF
TRBV6-5,TRBJ2-7,CASSYSKGPGANEQYF
TRBV2,TRBJ1-2,CASSEQGVTYGYTF
TRBV5-1,TRBJ2-5,CASSLGLAGAVETQYF
TRBV5-1,TRBJ2-5,CASSSERQTQYF
TRBV2,TRBJ2-7,CASSPSGYEQYF
TRBV6-4,TRBJ2-2,CASSETRGGTGELFF
TRBV18,TRBJ2-7,CASSPRSGRPYEQYF